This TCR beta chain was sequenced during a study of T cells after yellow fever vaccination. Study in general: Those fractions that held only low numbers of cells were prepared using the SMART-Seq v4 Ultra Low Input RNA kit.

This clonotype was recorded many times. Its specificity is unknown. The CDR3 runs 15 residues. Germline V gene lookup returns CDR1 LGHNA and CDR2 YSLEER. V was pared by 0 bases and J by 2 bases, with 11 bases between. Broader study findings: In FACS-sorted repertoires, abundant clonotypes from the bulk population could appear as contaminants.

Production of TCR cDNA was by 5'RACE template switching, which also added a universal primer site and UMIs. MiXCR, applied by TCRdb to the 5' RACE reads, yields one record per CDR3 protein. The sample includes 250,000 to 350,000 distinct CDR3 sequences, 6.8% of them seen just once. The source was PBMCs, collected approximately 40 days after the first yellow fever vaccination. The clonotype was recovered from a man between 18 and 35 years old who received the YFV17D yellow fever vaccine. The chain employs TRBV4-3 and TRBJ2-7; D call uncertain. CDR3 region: CASSQDDSVTYEQYF. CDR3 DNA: TGCGCCAGCAGCCAAGACGACTCGGTTACCTACGAGCAGTACTTC.